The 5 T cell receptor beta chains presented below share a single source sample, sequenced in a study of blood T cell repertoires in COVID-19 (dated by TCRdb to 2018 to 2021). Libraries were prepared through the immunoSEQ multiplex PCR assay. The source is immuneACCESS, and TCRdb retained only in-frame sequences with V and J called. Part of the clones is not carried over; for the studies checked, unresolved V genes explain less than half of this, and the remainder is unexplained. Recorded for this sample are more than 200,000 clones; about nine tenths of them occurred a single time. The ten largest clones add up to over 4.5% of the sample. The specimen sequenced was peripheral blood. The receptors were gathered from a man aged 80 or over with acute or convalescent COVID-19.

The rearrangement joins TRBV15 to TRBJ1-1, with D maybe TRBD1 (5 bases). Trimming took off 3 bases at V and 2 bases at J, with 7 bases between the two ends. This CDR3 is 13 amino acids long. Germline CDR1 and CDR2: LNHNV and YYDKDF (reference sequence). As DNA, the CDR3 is TGTGCCACCAGCAGGGGGGGAAACACTGAAGCTTTCTTT. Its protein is CATSRGGNTEAFF.

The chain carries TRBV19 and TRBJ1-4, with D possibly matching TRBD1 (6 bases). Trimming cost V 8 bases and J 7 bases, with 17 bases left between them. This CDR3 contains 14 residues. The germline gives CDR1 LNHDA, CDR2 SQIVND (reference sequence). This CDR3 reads CASRSGGAGEKLFF. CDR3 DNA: TGTGCCAGTCGTTCGGGGGGCGCGGGTGAAAAACTGTTTTTT. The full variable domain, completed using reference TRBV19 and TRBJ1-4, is DGGITQSPKYLFRKEGQNVTLSCEQNLNHDAMYWYRQDPGQGLRLIYYSQIVNDFQKGDIAEGYSVSREKKESFPLTVTSAQKNPTAFYLCASRSGGAGEKLFFGSGTQLSVL.

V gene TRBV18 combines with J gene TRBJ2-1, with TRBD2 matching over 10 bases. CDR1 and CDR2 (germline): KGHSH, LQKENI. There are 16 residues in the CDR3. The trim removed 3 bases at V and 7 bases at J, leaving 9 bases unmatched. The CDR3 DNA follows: TGTGCCAGCTCACCCTCCCCGGGACTAGCGAAGAATGAGCAGTTCTTC. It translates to CASSPSPGLAKNEQFF.

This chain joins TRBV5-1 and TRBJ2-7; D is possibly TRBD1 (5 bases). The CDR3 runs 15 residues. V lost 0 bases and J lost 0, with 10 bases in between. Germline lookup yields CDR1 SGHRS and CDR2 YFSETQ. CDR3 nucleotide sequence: TGCGCCAGCAGCTTGGGGGGCGCTAGCTCCTACGAGCAGTACTTC. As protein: CASSLGGASSYEQYF.

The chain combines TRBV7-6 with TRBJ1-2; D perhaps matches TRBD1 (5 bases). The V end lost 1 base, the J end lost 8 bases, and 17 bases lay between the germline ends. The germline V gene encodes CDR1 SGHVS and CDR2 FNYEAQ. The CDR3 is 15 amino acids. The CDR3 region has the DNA TGTGCCAGCAGCTTAGGTGGGGCAGCCCCCCACGGCTACACCTTC. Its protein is CASSLGGAAPHGYTF.